These T cell receptor beta chains were read from a single sample in a study of blood T cell repertoires in COVID-19. Libraries were prepared by immunoSEQ multiplex PCR; TCRdb keeps only in-frame clonotypes and omits some of them. The table includes roughly 300,000 clones, roughly 88% detected once. The sample comprised PBMCs or T cells enriched from blood (not recorded which). These receptors originate from a middle-aged woman with acute COVID-19. CDR3s leave out the opening cysteine and the closing phenylalanine or tryptophan. A D gene is named only where the DNA matches it firmly. Part of the rows lack a size; the others show once, few, many or a class for expanded clones.

TRBJ2-3	TRBD2	TRBV9	once	ASSVDGMSGGPSTDTQY
TRBJ2-3	-	TRBV2	-	ASSLGNTQY
TRBJ2-3	TRBD2	TRBV3-1/TRBV3-2	once	ASSQVGRRDTQY
TRBJ1-1	TRBD1	TRBV5-8	-	ASSPRQGGGTEAF
TRBJ2-3	-	TRBV5-1	-	ASSTGPGADTQY
TRBJ1-6	-	TRBV7-3	-	ASSLLPTENSPLH
TRBJ2-7	TRBD1	TRBV7-3	-	ASSSGTGNEQY
TRBJ2-7	-	TRBV7-8	once	ASSLVSQVSSYEQY
TRBJ2-5	-	TRBV11-2	-	ASSKRTTQETQY
TRBJ2-3	TRBD2	TRBV7-6	once	ASSLSGLATDTQY
TRBJ2-3	TRBD2	TRBV3-1/TRBV3-2	-	ASSPRGGGTDTQY
TRBJ2-7	-	TRBV4-1	-	ASSQVWRGYEQY
TRBJ2-7	-	TRBV7-6	once	ASSFGIGTAGYEQY
TRBJ1-1	-	TRBV3-1/TRBV3-2	-	ASKMDIRDTEAF